This T cell receptor beta chain originates from a study of T-cell reconstitution after alpha-beta-depleted transplantation in children. Germline CDR1 is MDHEN and CDR2 is SYDVKM. The CDR3 totals 13 residues. V was trimmed by 5 bases and J by 1 base, leaving 9 bases between them. Study-wide results and limits: After one year, T-cell counts and TCRbeta diversity mostly came from new T cells. Expanded clones from the graft, numbering several hundred, reportedly supplied alpha-beta T cells about two months after transplant.

In its sample, this clonotype was seen many times. Its specificity is unknown. Preparation of the TCRbeta library involved a method that used unique molecular identifiers. A single record per CDR3 protein comes from TCRdb applying MiXCR to the PCR reads. The data show hundreds of thousands of distinct CDR3 sequences, over 7.5% seen once. The receptor was derived from a female patient between 2 and 10 years old who had a stem cell transplant for Fanconi anemia, so the T cells may come from the graft donor. The J gene is TRBJ2-7, the V gene TRBV28; possibly TRBD2 for D (5 bases). The specimen was peripheral blood, collected 360 days after TCRalphabeta/CD19-depleted stem cell transplant. The chain's CDR3 is CASSIPGSYEQYF. The CDR3 coding sequence is TGTGCCAGCAGTATACCGGGATCCTACGAGCAGTACTTC. Together with reference TRBV28 and TRBJ2-7, the CDR3 gives the full variable domain: DVKVTQSSRYLVKRTGEKVFLECVQDMDHENMFWYRQDPGLGLRLIYFSYDVKMKEKGDIPEGYSVSREKKERFSLILESASTNQTSMYLCASSIPGSYEQYFGPGTRLTVT.